One sample yielded the 5 T cell receptor beta chains listed below, sequenced in a study of cytomegalovirus exposure and HLA in healthy donors. TCRdb keeps only in-frame clones here, not all; method: immunoSEQ multiplex PCR. This sample carries 70,000 to 75,000 clones, around 93% of them seen once, and the ten largest clones take approximately 0.99%. Sequencing was done on a sample of PBMCs. The source of these receptors is a woman between 18 and 29 years old in good health and CMV-seronegative.

V usage is TRBV27 and J usage is TRBJ1-6, with D tentatively TRBD1 (5 bases). There are 15 residues in the CDR3. Germline CDR1 reads MNHEY; CDR2 reads SMNVEV (reference sequence). V lost 6 bases, J lost 1 base, and 10 bases lay in between. CDR3 nucleotide sequence: TGTGCCAGCAGCCTGGGGGGGTCCTATAATTCACCCCTCCACTTT. Translating gives CASSLGGSYNSPLHF.

The chain is built from TRBV4-2 and TRBJ1-1, with D unclear. In germline, CDR1 is LGHNA, CDR2 YNFKEQ. V was trimmed by 1 base and J by 8 bases, leaving 5 bases between them. The CDR3 sequence is 11 residues long. CDR3 in DNA: TGTGCCAGCAGCCAAGGAGGGGAAGCTTTCTTT. Protein sequence: CASSQGGEAFF.

V gene TRBV7-9 combines with J gene TRBJ2-7, with TRBD1 matching 7 bases. There are 14 residues in the CDR3. V lost 4 bases to trimming and J lost 6 bases; unmatched junction nucleotides: 9. Germline V CDR1 and CDR2: SEHNR, FQNEAQ (reference sequence). DNA of the CDR3: TGTGCCAGCAGCTCGGGACAGACCTCTATCGAGCAGTACTTC. Translating gives CASSSGQTSIEQYF.

The V call is TRBV7-9, the J call TRBJ1-1, with D possibly matching TRBD1 (5 bases). Germline CDR1 reads SEHNR; CDR2 reads FQNEAQ (reference sequence). Trimming shortened V by 5 bases and J by 1 base, and 11 bases separated the two germline ends. The CDR3 runs 14 residues. The CDR3 spells CASSEDTGNTEAFF. CDR3 coding DNA: TGTGCCAGCAGCGAAGACACAGGGAACACTGAAGCTTTCTTT.

The chain is built from TRBV5-6 and TRBJ1-1, with D perhaps matching TRBD1 (5 bases). Germline lookup yields CDR1 SGHDT and CDR2 YYEEEE. The CDR3 is made up of 15 amino acids. Trimming took 1 base from V and 0 from J, leaving 10 bases between them. The CDR3 region is CASSLLRDLNTEAFF. The CDR3 DNA sequence: TGTGCCAGCAGCTTGCTAAGGGACTTGAACACTGAAGCTTTCTTT.